The subject of this entry is one T cell receptor (beta chain). No antigen is known for it. These data are taken from a study of blood T cells in healthy people across ages. The germline V gene has CDR1 MNHNY and CDR2 SVGAGI (reference sequence). Trimming took off 3 bases at V and 4 bases at J, with 13 bases between the two ends. This CDR3 is 14 amino acids long. Study-level findings and limits: There were more naive CD4+ cells and higher diversity in long-lived donors than in aged donors. TCR beta diversity, measured per million T cells, fell in a roughly linear way with age. A strong correlation was seen between TCR beta diversity and naive T cell percentage.

Primed by a sample-barcoded 5' primer and a J-beta primer mix, a second PCR proceeded for roughly 7 to 11 cycles. Each cDNA molecule was tagged by a template-switch adaptor with 12 random nucleotides. TCRdb passed the 5' RACE reads through MiXCR, listing each CDR3 protein once. This repertoire shows roughly 1,500,000 distinct CDR3 sequences, approximately 42% found once; its top ten account for less than 8%. This chain joins TRBV6-6 and TRBJ2-7, with no clear D. Sequences were obtained from blood. This clonotype originated in a woman between 18 and 29 years old in good health. CDR3 nucleotide sequence: TGTGCCAGCAGTTATTTGGGTTCGGGTTACGAGCAGTACTTC. Its translation: CASSYLGSGYEQYF.